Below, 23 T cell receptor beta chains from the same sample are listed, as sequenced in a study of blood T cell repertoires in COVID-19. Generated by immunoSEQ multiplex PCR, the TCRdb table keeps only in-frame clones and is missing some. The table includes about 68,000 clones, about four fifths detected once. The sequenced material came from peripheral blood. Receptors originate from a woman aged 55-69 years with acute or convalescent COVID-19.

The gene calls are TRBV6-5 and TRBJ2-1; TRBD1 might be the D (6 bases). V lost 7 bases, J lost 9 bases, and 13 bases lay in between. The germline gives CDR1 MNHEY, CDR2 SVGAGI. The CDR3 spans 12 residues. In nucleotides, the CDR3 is TGTGCCAGCACAGAACAGGGTGGTGAGCAGTTCTTC. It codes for CASTEQGGEQFF.

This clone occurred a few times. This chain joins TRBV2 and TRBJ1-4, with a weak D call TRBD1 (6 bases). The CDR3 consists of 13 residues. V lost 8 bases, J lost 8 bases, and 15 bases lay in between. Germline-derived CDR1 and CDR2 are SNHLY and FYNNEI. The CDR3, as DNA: TGTGCCAGCTCACAGGGTTATGGCGAAAAACTGTTTTTT. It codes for CASSQGYGEKLFF.

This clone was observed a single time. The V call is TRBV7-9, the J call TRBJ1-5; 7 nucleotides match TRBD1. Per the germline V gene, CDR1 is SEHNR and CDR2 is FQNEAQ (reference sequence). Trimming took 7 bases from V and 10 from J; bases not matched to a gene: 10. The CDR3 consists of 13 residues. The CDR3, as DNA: TGTGCCAGCACCCCAGACAGGGTAAGACCCCAGCATTTT. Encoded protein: CASTPDRVRPQHF.

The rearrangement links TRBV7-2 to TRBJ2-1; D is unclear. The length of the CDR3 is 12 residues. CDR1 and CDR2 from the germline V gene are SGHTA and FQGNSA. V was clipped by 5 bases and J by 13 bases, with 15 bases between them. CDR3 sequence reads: CASSPRTVQQFF. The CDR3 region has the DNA TGTGCCAGCAGCCCCCGCACAGTTCAACAGTTCTTC.

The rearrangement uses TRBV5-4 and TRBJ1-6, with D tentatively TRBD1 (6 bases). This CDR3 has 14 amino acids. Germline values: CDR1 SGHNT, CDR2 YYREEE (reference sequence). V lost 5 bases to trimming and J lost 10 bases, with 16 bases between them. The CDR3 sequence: CASRNIQGASPLHF. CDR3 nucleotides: TGTGCCAGCAGGAATATACAGGGCGCCTCACCCCTCCACTTT.

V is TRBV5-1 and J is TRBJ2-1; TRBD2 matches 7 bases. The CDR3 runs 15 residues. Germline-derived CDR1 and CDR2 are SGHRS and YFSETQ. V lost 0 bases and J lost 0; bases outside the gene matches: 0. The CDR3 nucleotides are TGCGCCAGCAGCTTGGGCGGGGGCTCCTACAATGAGCAGTTCTTC. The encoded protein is CASSLGGGSYNEQFF.

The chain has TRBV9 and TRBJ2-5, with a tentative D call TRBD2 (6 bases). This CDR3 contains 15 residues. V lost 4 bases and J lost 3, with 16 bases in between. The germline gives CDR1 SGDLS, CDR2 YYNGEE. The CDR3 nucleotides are TGTGCCAGCAGCATACGGGCGGGGTCTAAAGAGACCCAGTACTTC. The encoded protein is CASSIRAGSKETQYF. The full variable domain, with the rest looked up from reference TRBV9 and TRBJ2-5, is DSGVTQTPKHLITATGQRVTLRCSPRSGDLSVYWYQQSLDQGLQFLIQYYNGEERAKGNILERFSAQQFPDLHSELNLSSLELGDSALYFCASSIRAGSKETQYFGPGTRLLVL.

The CDR3 reads CASSLNGANYGYTF. The CDR3 DNA sequence: TGTGCCAGCAGTTTGAACGGAGCTAACTATGGCTACACCTTC. The rearrangement links TRBV6-5 to TRBJ1-2; no definite D call. Trimming removed 4 bases from V and 0 bases from J, with 9 bases in between. The CDR3 contains 14 residues. Germline-derived CDR1 and CDR2 are MNHEY and SVGAGI.

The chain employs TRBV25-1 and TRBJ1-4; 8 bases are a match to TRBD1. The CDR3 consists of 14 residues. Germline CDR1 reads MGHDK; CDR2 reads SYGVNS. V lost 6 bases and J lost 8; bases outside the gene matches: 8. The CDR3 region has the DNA TGTGCCAGCAGCAGACAGGGGAATAGGGAAAAACTGTTTTTT. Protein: CASSRQGNREKLFF.

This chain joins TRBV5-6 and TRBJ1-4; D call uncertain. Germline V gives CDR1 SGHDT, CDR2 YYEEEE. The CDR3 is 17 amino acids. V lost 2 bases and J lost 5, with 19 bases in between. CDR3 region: CASSFLATASGNEKLFF. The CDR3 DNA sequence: TGTGCCAGCAGCTTTTTGGCAACGGCTTCGGGGAATGAAAAACTGTTTTTT. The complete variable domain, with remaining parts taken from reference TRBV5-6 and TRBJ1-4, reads DAGVTQSPTHLIKTRGQQVTLRCSPKSGHDTVSWYQQALGQGPQFIFQYYEEEERQRGNFPDRFSGHQFPNYSSELNVNALLLGDSALYLCASSFLATASGNEKLFFGSGTQLSVL.

CDR3 bases: TGTGCCAGCAGCTTAGCGAGGACGGGAGGGACTGAAGCTTTCTTT. As protein: CASSLARTGGTEAFF. The V and J genes are TRBV7-8 and TRBJ1-1; D gene ambiguous. CDR3 size: 15 residues. With 0 bases removed from V and 5 bases from J, the gap between germline ends came to 13 bases. The germline V gene has CDR1 SGHVS and CDR2 FQNEAQ.

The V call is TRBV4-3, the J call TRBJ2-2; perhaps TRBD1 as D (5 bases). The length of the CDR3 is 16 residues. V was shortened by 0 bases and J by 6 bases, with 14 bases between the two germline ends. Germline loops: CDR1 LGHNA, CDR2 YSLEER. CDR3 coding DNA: TGCGCCAGCAGCCAAGAATTGGAGACAGCTTCCGGGGAGCTGTTTTTT. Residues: CASSQELETASGELFF.

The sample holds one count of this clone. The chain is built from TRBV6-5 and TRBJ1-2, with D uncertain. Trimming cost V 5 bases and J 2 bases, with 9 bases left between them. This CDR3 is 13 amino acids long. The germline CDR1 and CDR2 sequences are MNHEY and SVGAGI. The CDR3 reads CASSPGPNYGYTF. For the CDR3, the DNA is TGTGCCAGCAGTCCCGGTCCCAACTATGGCTACACCTTC.

The CDR3 DNA reads as TGTGCCAGCAGTGAAGGACAAGGTGAGCAGTACTTC. This sequence encodes CASSEGQGEQYF. This chain links TRBV2 with TRBJ2-7; D is uncertain. The germline V gene encodes CDR1 SNHLY and CDR2 FYNNEI. The CDR3 loop spans 12 amino acids. The germline V and J ends were trimmed by 1 base and 7 bases, with 8 bases remaining between them.

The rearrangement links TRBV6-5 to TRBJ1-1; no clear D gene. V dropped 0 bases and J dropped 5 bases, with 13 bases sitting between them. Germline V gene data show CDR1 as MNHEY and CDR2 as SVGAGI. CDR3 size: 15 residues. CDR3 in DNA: TGTGCCAGCAGTTACTCGATATTGGCCGGGACTGAAGCTTTCTTT. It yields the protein CASSYSILAGTEAFF.

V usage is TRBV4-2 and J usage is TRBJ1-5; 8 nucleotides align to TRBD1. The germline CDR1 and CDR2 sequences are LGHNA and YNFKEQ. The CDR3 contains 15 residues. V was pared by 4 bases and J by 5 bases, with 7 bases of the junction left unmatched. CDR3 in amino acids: CASSPSGRGHQPQHF. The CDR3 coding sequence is TGTGCCAGCAGCCCCTCGGGCAGGGGGCATCAGCCCCAGCATTTT.

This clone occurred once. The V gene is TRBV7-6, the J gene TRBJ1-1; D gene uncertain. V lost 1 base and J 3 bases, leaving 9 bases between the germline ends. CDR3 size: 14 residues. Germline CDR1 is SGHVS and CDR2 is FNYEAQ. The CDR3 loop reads CASSLGLGDTEAFF. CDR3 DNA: TGTGCCAGCAGCTTAGGGTTGGGAGACACTGAAGCTTTCTTT.

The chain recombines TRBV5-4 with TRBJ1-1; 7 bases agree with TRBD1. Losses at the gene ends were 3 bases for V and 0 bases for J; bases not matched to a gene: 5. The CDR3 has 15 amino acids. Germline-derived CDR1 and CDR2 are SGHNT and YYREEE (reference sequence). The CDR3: CASSSRTGMNTEAFF. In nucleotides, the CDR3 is TGTGCCAGCAGCTCGAGGACAGGCATGAACACTGAAGCTTTCTTT.

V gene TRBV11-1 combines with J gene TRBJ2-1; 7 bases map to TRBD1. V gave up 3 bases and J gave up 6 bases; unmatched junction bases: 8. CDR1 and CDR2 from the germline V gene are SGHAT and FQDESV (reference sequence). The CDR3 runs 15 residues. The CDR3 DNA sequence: TGTGCCAGCAGCTTGAAGCAGGGGGATGTCAATGAGCAGTTCTTC. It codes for CASSLKQGDVNEQFF.

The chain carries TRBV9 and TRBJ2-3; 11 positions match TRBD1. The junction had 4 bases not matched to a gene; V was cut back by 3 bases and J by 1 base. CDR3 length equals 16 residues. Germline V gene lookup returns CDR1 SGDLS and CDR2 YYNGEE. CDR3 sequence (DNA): TGTGCCAGCAGCGCTAGGACAGGGGGCGGCACAGATACGCAGTATTTT. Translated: CASSARTGGGTDTQYF.

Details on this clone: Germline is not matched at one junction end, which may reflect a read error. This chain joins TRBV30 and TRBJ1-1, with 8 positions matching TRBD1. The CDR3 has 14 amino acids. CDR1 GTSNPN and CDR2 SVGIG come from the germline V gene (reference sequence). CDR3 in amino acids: CAWSLTGGNSEAFF. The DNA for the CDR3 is TGTGCCTGGAGTCTTACAGGGGGTAACAGTGAAGCTTTCTTT.

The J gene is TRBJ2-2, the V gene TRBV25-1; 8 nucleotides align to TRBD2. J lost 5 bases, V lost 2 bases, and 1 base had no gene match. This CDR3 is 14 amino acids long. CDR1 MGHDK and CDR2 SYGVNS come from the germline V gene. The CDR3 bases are TGTGCCAGCAGTGAAAGCGGGGGTACCGGGGAGCTGTTTTTT. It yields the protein CASSESGGTGELFF.

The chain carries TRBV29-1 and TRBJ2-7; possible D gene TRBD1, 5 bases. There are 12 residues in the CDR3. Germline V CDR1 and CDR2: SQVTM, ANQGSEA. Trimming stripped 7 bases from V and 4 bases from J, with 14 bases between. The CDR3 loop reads CSALTGPYEQYF. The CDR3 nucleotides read TGCAGCGCTTTAACAGGCCCTTACGAGCAGTACTTC.